This paragraph covers one TCR beta chain sequence. Its cognate antigen is unknown. A much larger clone differs from this one at a single base, so this may be a read error. It is likely a read error, because the conserved phenylalanine at the end of the CDR3 is missing. Clinical symptoms, serum thyroxine, TRAb, thyroid ultrasound and orbital computed tomography informed diagnoses. This record belongs to a study of T cells in Graves' hyperthyroidism and ophthalmopathy. Study-wide points: Most thyroid clonotypes that were expanded above 0.001 also turned up in blood.

CDR1 is DFQATT, CDR2 SNEGSKA, per germline (reference sequence). This CDR3 has 14 residues. V was shortened by 3 bases and J by 4 bases, with 15 bases between the two germline ends. Using RNA transcripts as the source, TCR beta CDR3 regions were amplified. The HTBI primer set was used in a first-round RT-PCR of the TCR CDR3. TCRdb independently ran MiXCR on the multiplex PCR reads; one entry per CDR3 protein. The sample holds hundreds of thousands of distinct CDR3 sequences; around 46% are singletons and the top ten take approximately 8.2%. Sequenced sample: peripheral blood or thyroid tissue (not recorded which). This chain connects TRBV20-1 to TRBJ1-1; the D gene is possibly TRBD1 (5 bases). The sequence was obtained from a woman between 18 and 30 years old with Graves' hyperthyroidism. The DNA of the CDR3 is TGCAGTGCTAGTCCTTTGGGACCGGGCACTGAAGCTTTCTCT. Translating gives CSASPLGPGTEAFS.